This T cell receptor beta chain stems from a study of regulatory T cells in long-lasting Graves disease. Findings and caveats of the study: Under persistent disease, TRBV28, TRBJ1-2 and TRBJ2-5 were used preferentially.

This clonotype was detected many times. Its antigen remains unidentified. HTBI primers from iRepertoire and Arm-PCR of CDR3 regions yielded the TCR beta libraries. Each CDR3 protein gets one entry after TCRdb re-called the multiplex PCR reads with MiXCR. This sample has about 470,000 distinct CDR3 sequences, with around 20% found just once. The time point was: persistent/refractory GD, antithyroid drugs over 5 years with positive TRAb. The TCR library was prepared using RNA isolated from PBMCs. The CDR3 has 12 residues. Germline CDR1 and CDR2: MNHEY and SVGAGI. V was pared by 4 bases and J by 6 bases, with 6 bases between.

This chain connects TRBV6-5 to TRBJ1-4, with unresolved D. This TCR derives from a female donor with Graves disease. The sample in question was peripheral blood mononuclear cells (PBMCs), obtained when the disease was refractory, from a patient treated with antithyroid drugs. This chain's CDR3 is CASSSSDEKLFF. CDR3 sequence (DNA): TGTGCCAGCAGTTCCTCGGATGAAAAACTGTTTTTT.